This T cell receptor (beta chain) was found in a study of blood T cell repertoires in COVID-19. On the study more broadly: There were acute and convalescent COVID-19 samples, and they came from the United States, Italy and Spain. Sources were T cells, B-cell-depleted T cells, or PBMCs; the material itself was cDNA or gDNA.

Measured with immunoSEQ multiplex PCR; TCRdb has only the in-frame clones, and not every one. The sample lists some 220,000 clones, around 80% occurring once. V gave up 4 bases and J gave up 6 bases, with 12 bases separating them. This CDR3 has 13 residues. CDR1 and CDR2 (germline): WNHNN, SYGVQD (reference sequence). The chain joins TRBV10-1 to TRBJ1-2; D is ambiguous. Sequenced sample: peripheral blood. This TCR derives from a man over 45 with active or convalescent COVID-19. In nucleotides, the CDR3 is TGCGCCAGCAGTGCCTGGCGGAGCGATGGCTACACCTTC. Translating it yields CASSAWRSDGYTF.